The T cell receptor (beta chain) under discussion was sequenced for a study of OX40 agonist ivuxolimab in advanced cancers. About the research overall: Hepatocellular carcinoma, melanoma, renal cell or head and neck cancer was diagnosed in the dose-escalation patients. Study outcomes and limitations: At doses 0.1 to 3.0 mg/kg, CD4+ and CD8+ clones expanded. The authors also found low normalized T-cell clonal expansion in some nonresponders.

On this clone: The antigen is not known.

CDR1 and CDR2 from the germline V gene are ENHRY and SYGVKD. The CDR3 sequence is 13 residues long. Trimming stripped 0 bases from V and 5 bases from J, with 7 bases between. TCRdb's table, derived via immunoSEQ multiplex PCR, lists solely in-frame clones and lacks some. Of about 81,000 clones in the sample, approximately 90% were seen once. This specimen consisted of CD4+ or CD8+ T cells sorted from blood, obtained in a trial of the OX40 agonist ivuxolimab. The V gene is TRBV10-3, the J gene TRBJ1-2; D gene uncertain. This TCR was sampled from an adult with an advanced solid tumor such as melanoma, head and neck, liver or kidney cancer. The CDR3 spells CAISESREYGYTF. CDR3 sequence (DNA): TGTGCCATCAGTGAGTCAAGGGAGTATGGCTACACCTTC.